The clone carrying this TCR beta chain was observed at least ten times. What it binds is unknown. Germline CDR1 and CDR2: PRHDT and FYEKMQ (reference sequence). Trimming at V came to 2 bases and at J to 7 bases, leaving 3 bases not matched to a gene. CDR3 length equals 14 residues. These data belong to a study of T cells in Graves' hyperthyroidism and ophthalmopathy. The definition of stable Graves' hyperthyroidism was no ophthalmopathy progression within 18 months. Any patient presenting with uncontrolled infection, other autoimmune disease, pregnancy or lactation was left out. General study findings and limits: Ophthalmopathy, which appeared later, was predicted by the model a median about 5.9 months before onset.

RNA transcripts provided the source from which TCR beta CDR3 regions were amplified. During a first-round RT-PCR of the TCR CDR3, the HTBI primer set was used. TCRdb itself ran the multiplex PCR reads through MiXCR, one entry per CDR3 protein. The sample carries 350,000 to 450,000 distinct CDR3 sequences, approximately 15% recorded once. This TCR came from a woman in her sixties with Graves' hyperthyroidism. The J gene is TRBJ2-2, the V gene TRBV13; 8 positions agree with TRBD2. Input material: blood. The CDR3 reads CASSLWSGSGELFF. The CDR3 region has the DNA TGTGCCAGCAGCTTATGGAGCGGGAGCGGGGAGCTGTTTTTT. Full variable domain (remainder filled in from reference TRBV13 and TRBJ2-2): AAGVIQSPRHLIKEKRETATLKCYPIPRHDTVYWYQQGPGQDPQFLISFYEKMQSDKGSIPDRFSAQQFSDYHSELNMSSLELGDSALYFCASSLWSGSGELFFGEGSRLTVL.